Listed here are 13 T cell receptor beta chains from one sample, sequenced in a study of blood T cell repertoires in COVID-19. Data came from immunoSEQ multiplex PCR; TCRdb stores just in-frame clones and leaves some out. The table includes roughly 200,000 clones, 80% detected once. Sequenced input: peripheral blood. These receptors were obtained from a man in his 60s with acute or convalescent COVID-19.

This chain connects TRBV2 to TRBJ1-2; 10 bases fit TRBD1. CDR1 and CDR2 from the germline V gene are SNHLY and FYNNEI. Trimming at V came to 6 bases and at J to 4 bases, leaving 11 bases not matched to a gene. The CDR3 spans 16 residues. The CDR3 bases are TGTGCCAGCAGCCCCCCGGGACAGGGGATTGTCTATGGCTACACCTTC. This translates into CASSPPGQGIVYGYTF. Full variable domain (rest looked up from reference TRBV2 and TRBJ1-2): EPEVTQTPSHQVTQMGQEVILRCVPISNHLYFYWYRQILGQKVEFLVSFYNNEISEKSEIFDDQFSVERPDGSNFTLKIRSTKLEDSAMYFCASSPPGQGIVYGYTFGSGTRLTVV.

V is TRBV13 and J is TRBJ2-3, with no clear D. This CDR3 has 12 amino acids. V was pared by 8 bases and J by 0 bases, with 6 bases between. The germline gives CDR1 PRHDT, CDR2 FYEKMQ (reference sequence). The CDR3 loop is CASRASTDTQYF. The DNA of the CDR3 is TGTGCCAGCCGAGCCAGCACAGATACGCAGTATTTT.

This chain connects TRBV4-1 to TRBJ1-5; 9 nucleotides line up with TRBD1. Germline V gives CDR1 MGHRA, CDR2 YSYEKL. This CDR3 region has 15 residues. J gave up 5 bases and V 0 bases, and 2 bases lay outside the gene matches. The CDR3 reads CASSQDGTGYQPQHF. The CDR3 bases are TGCGCCAGCAGCCAAGATGGGACAGGGTATCAGCCCCAGCATTTT.

V is TRBV27 and J is TRBJ2-7; TRBD1 matches 9 bases. V trimming: 2 bases; J trimming: 4 bases; junction bases outside the gene matches: 6. Germline V gene data show CDR1 as MNHEY and CDR2 as SMNVEV (reference sequence). The CDR3 has 15 amino acids. CDR3 coding DNA: TGTGCCAGCAGTTTAACAGGGGGCGAGTCTTACGAGCAGTACTTC. Translation gives CASSLTGGESYEQYF.

The chain joins TRBV18 to TRBJ2-3; 9 bases line up with TRBD2. V lost 2 bases and J lost 0; bases outside the gene matches: 3. This CDR3 is built from 16 residues. Germline V gene lookup returns CDR1 KGHSH and CDR2 LQKENI. Written as DNA, the CDR3 is TGTGCCAGCTCACCATTGGGACTAGCAAGCACAGATACGCAGTATTTT. It yields the protein CASSPLGLASTDTQYF.

The chain combines TRBV19 with TRBJ1-4; TRBD1 agrees at 8 bases. Germline-derived CDR1 and CDR2 are LNHDA and SQIVND (reference sequence). CDR3 length: 14 amino acids. Unmatched junction bases numbered 7, after V lost 5 bases and J lost 8 bases. CDR3 DNA: TGTGCCAGTAGTGTCGACAGGGGCACCGAAAAACTGTTTTTT. Translation gives CASSVDRGTEKLFF.

The chain links TRBV5-1 to TRBJ2-1; perhaps TRBD2 as D (6 bases). Trimming took off 2 bases at V and 4 bases at J, with 13 bases between the two ends. Germline CDR1 is SGHRS and CDR2 is YFSETQ. This CDR3 spans 15 amino acids. In DNA, the CDR3 is TGCGCCAGCAGCTTCGGCGGGAATAGATACAATGAGCAGTTCTTC. Protein sequence: CASSFGGNRYNEQFF.

The chain combines TRBV10-3 with TRBJ1-3; D is undetermined. V lost 0 bases and J 0 bases, leaving 9 bases between the germline ends. Germline values: CDR1 ENHRY, CDR2 SYGVKD. The CDR3 has 16 amino acids. The DNA for the CDR3 is TGTGCCATCAGTGAGTCGACTCCGTCCTCTGGAAACACCATATATTTT. This encodes CAISESTPSSGNTIYF.

The V call is TRBV3-1 (or the pseudogene TRBV3-2), the J call TRBJ2-7, with D unresolved. Trimming shortened V by 2 bases and J by 4 bases, and 9 bases separated the two germline ends. The CDR3 consists of 13 residues. The germline gives CDR1 LGHDT, CDR2 YNNKEL (reference sequence). DNA of the CDR3: TGTGCCAGCAGCCAACTAGGCTTGTACGAGCAGTACTTC. Its protein product is CASSQLGLYEQYF.

The rearrangement links TRBV2 to TRBJ1-5; a possible D gene is TRBD1 (5 bases). The CDR3 contains 13 residues. CDR1 is SNHLY and CDR2 is FYNNEI in the germline V gene. Trimming cost V 6 bases and J 0 bases, with 6 bases left between them. The CDR3 coding sequence is TGTGCCAGCAGCCAGGGTAGCAATCAGCCCCAGCATTTT. Protein sequence: CASSQGSNQPQHF.

This clone was recorded only once. CDR3 DNA: TGTGCCAGCAGCCAAGATGGTCAGGGGGACAACTATGGCTACACCTTC. Translation gives CASSQDGQGDNYGYTF. The V gene is TRBV14, the J gene TRBJ1-2; 7 bases match TRBD1. The germline V gene encodes CDR1 SGHDN and CDR2 FVKESK. V was pared by 0 bases and J by 2 bases, with 6 bases of the junction left unmatched. The CDR3 runs 16 residues. The full variable domain, with the rest looked up from reference TRBV14 and TRBJ1-2, is EAGVTQFPSHSVIEKGQTVTLRCDPISGHDNLYWYRRVMGKEIKFLLHFVKESKQDESGMPNNRFLAERTGGTYSTLKVQPAELEDSGVYFCASSQDGQGDNYGYTFGSGTRLTVV.

J is TRBJ2-2 and V is TRBV19, with a weak D call TRBD1 (6 bases). The CDR3 is 15 amino acids. Trimming stripped 6 bases from V and 0 bases from J, with 11 bases between. Per the germline V gene, CDR1 is LNHDA and CDR2 is SQIVND (reference sequence). The CDR3 DNA sequence: TGTGCCAGTAGAGCAGGACAGACGAACACCGGGGAGCTGTTTTTT. Protein: CASRAGQTNTGELFF.

This clone was seen more than once but under ten times. The chain carries TRBV19 and TRBJ1-2; D perhaps matches TRBD1 (5 bases). The CDR3 loop spans 13 amino acids. Germline V gene sequence: CDR1 LNHDA, CDR2 SQIVND (reference sequence). Trimming left V 6 bases short and J 8 bases short, with 16 bases between. The CDR3 is CASRWGREEGYTF. CDR3 nucleotides: TGTGCCAGTAGGTGGGGCCGGGAGGAAGGCTACACCTTC.